This T cell receptor beta chain was identified in a study of blood T cell repertoires in COVID-19. The length of the CDR3 is 18 residues. J lost 1 base, V lost 1 base, and 12 bases had no gene match. Looked up from germline, CDR1 is MNHEY and CDR2 is SMNVEV (reference sequence). The repertoire was sequenced with immunoSEQ multiplex PCR; TCRdb's copy has only in-frame clones and lacks some. Of fewer than 250,000 clones listed, approximately 90% were seen once; the top ten hold around 1%. The sequencing sample was made of PBMCs or T cells enriched from blood (not recorded which). The origin of this receptor is a man aged 45 to 65 who had been exposed to COVID-19. V and J are TRBV27 and TRBJ2-7; 8 nucleotides agree with TRBD1. CDR3 sequence reads: CASSLFGPRQGASYEQYF. DNA for the CDR3: TGTGCCAGCAGTTTATTTGGCCCCAGGCAGGGGGCGTCCTACGAGCAGTACTTC.